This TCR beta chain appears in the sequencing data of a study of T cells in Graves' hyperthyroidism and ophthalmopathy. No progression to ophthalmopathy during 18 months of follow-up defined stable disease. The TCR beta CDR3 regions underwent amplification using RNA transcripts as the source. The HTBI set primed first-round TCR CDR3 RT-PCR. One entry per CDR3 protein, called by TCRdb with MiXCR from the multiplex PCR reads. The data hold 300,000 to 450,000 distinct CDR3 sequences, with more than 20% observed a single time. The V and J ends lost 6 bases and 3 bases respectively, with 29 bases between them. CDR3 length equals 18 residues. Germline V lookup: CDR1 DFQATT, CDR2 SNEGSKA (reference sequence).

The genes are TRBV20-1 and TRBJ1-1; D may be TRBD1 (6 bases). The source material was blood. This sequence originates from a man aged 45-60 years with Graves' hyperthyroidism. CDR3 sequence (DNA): TGCAGTGCCCCTTCGAGTTTTGGGGACACCGGTAGGGACACTGAAGCTTTCTTT. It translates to CSAPSSFGDTGRDTEAFF.